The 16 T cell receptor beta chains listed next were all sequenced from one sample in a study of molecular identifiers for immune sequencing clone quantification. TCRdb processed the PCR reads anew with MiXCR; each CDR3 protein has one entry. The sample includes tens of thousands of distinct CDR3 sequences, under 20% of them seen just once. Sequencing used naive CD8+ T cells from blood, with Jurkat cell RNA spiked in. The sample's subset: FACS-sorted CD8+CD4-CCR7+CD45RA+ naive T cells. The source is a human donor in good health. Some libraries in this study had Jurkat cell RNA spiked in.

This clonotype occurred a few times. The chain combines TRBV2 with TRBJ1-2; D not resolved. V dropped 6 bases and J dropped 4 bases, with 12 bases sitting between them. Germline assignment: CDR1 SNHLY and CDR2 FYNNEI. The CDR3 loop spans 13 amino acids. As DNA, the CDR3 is TGTGCCAGCAGCCGGGGAGAGGCCTATGGCTACACCTTC. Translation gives CASSRGEAYGYTF.

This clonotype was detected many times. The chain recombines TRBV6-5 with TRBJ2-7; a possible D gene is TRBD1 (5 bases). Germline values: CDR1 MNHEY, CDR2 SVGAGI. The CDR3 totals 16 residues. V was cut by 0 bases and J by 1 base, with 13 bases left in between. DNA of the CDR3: TGTGCCAGCAGTTACTCGGGGCAGGAATCTTCCTACGAGCAGTACTTC. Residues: CASSYSGQESSYEQYF.

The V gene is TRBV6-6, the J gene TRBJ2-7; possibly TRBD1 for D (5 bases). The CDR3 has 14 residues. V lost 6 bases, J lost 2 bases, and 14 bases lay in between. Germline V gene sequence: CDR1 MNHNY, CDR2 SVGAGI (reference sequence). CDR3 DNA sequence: TGTGCCAGCAGCGACAACAGGAGACCCTACGAGCAGTACTTC. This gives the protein CASSDNRRPYEQYF.

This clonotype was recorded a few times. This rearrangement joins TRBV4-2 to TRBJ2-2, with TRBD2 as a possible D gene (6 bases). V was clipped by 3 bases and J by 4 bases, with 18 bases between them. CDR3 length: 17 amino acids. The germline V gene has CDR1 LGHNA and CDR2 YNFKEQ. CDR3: CASSHELVGGVTGELFF. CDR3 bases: TGTGCCAGCAGCCACGAGCTGGTGGGAGGCGTCACCGGGGAGCTGTTTTTT.

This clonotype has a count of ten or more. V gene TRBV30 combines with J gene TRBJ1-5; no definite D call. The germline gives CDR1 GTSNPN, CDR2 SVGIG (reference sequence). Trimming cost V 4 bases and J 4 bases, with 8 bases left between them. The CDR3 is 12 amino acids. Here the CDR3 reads CAWKTGNQPQHF. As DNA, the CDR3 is TGTGCCTGGAAGACGGGGAATCAGCCCCAGCATTTT.

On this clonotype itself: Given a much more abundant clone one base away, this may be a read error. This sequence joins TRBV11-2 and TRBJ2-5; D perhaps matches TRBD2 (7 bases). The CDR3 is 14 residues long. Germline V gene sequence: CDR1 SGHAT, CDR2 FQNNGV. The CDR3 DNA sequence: TGTGCCAGCGGCTTAGATGCGGGGGCGGAGACCCAGTACTTC. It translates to CASGLDAGAETQYF.

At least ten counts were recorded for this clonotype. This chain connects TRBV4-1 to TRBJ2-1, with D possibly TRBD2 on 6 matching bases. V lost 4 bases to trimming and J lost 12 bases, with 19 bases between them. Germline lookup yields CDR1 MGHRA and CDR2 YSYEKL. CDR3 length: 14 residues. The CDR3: CASSLGTSAVGQFF. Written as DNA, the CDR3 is TGCGCCAGCAGCCTCGGGACTTCTGCCGTTGGGCAGTTCTTC.

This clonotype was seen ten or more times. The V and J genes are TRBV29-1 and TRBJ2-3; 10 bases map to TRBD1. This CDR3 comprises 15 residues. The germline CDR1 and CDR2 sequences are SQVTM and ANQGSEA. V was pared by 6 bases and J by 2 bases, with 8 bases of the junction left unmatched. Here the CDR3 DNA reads TGCAGCGTCGACAAGACAGGGGGCCCCACAGATACGCAGTATTTT. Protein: CSVDKTGGPTDTQYF.

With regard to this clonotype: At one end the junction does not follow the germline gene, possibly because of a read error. Here the CDR3 reads CASPPIRLAGGSTDTQYF. The CDR3 nucleotides are TGTGCCAGCCCACCAATCCGACTAGCGGGAGGTTCCACAGATACGCAGTATTTT. The rearrangement links TRBV18 to TRBJ2-3; 13 nucleotides align to TRBD2. This CDR3 has 18 amino acids. Germline V CDR1 and CDR2: KGHSH, LQKENI.

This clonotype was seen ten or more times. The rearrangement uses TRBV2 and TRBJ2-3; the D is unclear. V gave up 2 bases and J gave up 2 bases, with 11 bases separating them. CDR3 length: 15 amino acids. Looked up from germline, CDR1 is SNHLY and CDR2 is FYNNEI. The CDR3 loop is CASSEFWGYTDTQYF. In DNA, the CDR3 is TGTGCCAGCAGTGAATTCTGGGGTTACACAGATACGCAGTATTTT.

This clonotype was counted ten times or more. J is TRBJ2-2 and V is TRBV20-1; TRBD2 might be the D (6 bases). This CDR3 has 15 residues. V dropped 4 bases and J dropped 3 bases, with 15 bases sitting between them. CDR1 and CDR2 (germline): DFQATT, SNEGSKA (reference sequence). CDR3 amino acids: CSATREWSDTGELFF. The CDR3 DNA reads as TGCAGTGCTACACGGGAGTGGTCCGACACCGGGGAGCTGTTTTTT.

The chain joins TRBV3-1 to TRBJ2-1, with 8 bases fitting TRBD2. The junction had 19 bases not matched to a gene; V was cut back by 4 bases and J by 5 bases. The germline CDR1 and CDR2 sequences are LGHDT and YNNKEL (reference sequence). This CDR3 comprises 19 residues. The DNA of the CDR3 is TGTGCCAGCAGCCCTTCAATTAGCGGGAACTACGGCCCGCACAATGAGCAGTTCTTC. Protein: CASSPSISGNYGPHNEQFF.

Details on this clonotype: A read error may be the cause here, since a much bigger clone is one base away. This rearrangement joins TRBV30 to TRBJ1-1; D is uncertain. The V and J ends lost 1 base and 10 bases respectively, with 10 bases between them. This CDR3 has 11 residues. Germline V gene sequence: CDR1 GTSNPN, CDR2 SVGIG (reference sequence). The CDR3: CAWSDELGAFF. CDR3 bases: TGTGCCTGGAGTGACGAGTTGGGAGCTTTCTTT.

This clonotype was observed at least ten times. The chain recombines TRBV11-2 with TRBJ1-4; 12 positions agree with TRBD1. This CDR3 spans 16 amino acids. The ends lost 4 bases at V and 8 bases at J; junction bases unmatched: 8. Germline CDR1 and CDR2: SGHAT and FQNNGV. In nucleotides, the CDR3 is TGTGCCAGCAGCTCCGCAACTGGGACAGGGGGCGAAAAACTGTTTTTT. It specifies CASSSATGTGGEKLFF.

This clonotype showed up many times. The chain's CDR3 is CASSSNRDGTYNEKLFF. In nucleotides, the CDR3 is TGTGCCAGCAGCTCAAACCGGGACGGGACTTATAATGAAAAACTGTTTTTT. The genes are TRBV7-9 and TRBJ1-4; D might be TRBD1 (5 bases). This CDR3 has 17 amino acids. In germline, CDR1 is SEHNR, CDR2 FQNEAQ (reference sequence). Trimming removed 4 bases from V and 4 bases from J, with 19 bases in between. The full variable domain, rest sourced from reference TRBV7-9 and TRBJ1-4, is DTGVSQNPRHKITKRGQNVTFRCDPISEHNRLYWYRQTLGQGPEFLTYFQNEAQLEKSRLLSDRFSAERPKGSFSTLEIQRTEQGDSAMYLCASSSNRDGTYNEKLFFGSGTQLSVL.

Here the CDR3 DNA reads TGTGCCAGCAGTTCCGCCGGAAACACCATATATTTT. Amino acid sequence: CASSSAGNTIYF. V is TRBV11-2 and J is TRBJ1-3; no clear D gene. This CDR3 has 12 residues. The V end lost 6 bases, the J end lost 4 bases, and 7 bases lay between the germline ends. The germline V gene has CDR1 SGHAT and CDR2 FQNNGV.